This T cell receptor beta chain was identified during a study of cytomegalovirus exposure and HLA in healthy donors. J lost 2 bases, V lost 4 bases, and 9 bases had no gene match. Germline-derived CDR1 and CDR2 are SNHLY and FYNNEI. The CDR3 totals 17 residues. Both 60 Vbeta primers and 13 Jbeta primers went into the PCR. This table comes from immunoSEQ multiplex PCR, and its TCRdb copy is limited to in-frame clones, with some not included. The specimen's table records approximately 46,000 clones. Sequenced input: PBMCs. The receptor comes from a male donor in good health and CMV-seronegative. The J gene is TRBJ1-5, the V gene TRBV2; TRBD1 aligns across 9 bases. CDR3 amino acids: CASSANGTGFGNQPQHF. The CDR3, as DNA: TGTGCCAGCAGTGCGAACGGGACAGGGTTTGGCAATCAGCCCCAGCATTTT.